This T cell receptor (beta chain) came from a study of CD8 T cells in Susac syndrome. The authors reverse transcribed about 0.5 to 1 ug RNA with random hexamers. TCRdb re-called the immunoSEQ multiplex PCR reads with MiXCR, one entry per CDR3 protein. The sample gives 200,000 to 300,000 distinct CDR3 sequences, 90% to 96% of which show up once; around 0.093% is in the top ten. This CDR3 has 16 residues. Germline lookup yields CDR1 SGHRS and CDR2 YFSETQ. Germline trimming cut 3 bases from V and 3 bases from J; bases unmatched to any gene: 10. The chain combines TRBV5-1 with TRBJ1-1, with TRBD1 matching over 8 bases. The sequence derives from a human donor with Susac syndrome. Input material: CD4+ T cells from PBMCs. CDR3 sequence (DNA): TGCGCCAGCAGCTATCAATTGACAGGGGTAGACACTGAAGCTTTCTTT. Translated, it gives CASSYQLTGVDTEAFF.